This paragraph reports one TCR beta chain. The sample originates from a study of control samples from healthy donors and cancer patients. Clones were read by immunoSEQ multiplex PCR, and TCRdb kept only the in-frame ones, dropping some. The top ten clones hold 15% to 18% of a sample with fewer than 95,000 clones, roughly 91% of them seen once. This CDR3 contains 16 residues. Germline CDR1 MDHEN, CDR2 SYDVKM. V dropped 2 bases and J dropped 6; count of bases not matched to a gene: 5. J is TRBJ2-2 and V is TRBV28, with 11 bases lining up with TRBD2. The sample consisted of blood. This receptor was obtained from a man aged 25 to 45 in good health. Written as DNA, the CDR3 is TGTGCCAGCAGTTTACTTAGCGGGGGGGCCCCCGGGGAGCTGTTTTTT. Residues: CASSLLSGGAPGELFF. Complete variable domain (other parts from reference TRBV28 and TRBJ2-2): DVKVTQSSRYLVKRTGEKVFLECVQDMDHENMFWYRQDPGLGLRLIYFSYDVKMKEKGDIPEGYSVSREKKERFSLILESASTNQTSMYLCASSLLSGGAPGELFFGEGSRLTVL.